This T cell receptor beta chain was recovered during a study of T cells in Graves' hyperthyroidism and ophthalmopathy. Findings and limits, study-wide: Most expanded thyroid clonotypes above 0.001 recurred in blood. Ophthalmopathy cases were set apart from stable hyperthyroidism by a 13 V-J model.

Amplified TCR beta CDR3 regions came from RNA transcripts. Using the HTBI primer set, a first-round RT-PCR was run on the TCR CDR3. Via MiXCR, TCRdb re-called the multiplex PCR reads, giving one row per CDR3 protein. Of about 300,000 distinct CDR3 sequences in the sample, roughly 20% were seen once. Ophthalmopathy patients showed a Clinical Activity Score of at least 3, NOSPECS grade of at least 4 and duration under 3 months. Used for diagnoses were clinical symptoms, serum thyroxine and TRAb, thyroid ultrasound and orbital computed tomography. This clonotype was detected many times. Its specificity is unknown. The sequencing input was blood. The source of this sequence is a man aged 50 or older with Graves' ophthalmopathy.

The CDR3: CASSPPRGDTQYF. CDR3 bases: TGTGCCAGCAGTCCCCCCCGGGGGGATACGCAGTATTTT. The rearrangement links TRBV28 to TRBJ2-3; maybe TRBD2 (6 bases). Deletions cut 5 bases from V and 6 bases from J, with 12 bases between. Germline V gene data show CDR1 as MDHEN and CDR2 as SYDVKM. This CDR3 is 13 amino acids long.